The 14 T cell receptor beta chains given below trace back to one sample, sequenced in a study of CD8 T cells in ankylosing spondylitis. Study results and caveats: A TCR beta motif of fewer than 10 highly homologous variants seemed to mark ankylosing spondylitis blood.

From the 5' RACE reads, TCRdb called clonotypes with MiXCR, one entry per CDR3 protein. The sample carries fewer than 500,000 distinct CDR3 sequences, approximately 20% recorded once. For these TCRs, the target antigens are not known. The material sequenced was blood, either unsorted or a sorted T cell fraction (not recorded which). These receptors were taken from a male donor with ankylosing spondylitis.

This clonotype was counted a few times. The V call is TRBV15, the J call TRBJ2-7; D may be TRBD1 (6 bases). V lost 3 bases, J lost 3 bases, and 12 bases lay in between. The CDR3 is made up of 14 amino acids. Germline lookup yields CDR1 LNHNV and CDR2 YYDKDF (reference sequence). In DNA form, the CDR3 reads TGTGCCACCAGCAGGGAGCAGGGGATCTACGAGCAGTACTTC. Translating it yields CATSREQGIYEQYF. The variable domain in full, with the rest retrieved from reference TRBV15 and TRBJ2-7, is DAMVIQNPRYQVTQFGKPVTLSCSQTLNHNVMYWYQQKSSQAPKLLFHYYDKDFNNEADTPDNFQSRRPNTSFCFLDIRSPGLGDTAMYLCATSREQGIYEQYFGPGTRLTVT.

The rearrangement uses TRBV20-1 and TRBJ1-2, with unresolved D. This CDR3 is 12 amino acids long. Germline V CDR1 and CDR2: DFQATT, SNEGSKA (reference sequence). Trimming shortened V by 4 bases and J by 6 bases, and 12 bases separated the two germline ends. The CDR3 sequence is CSANDPRDGYTF. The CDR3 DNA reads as TGCAGTGCTAACGACCCCCGGGATGGCTACACCTTC.

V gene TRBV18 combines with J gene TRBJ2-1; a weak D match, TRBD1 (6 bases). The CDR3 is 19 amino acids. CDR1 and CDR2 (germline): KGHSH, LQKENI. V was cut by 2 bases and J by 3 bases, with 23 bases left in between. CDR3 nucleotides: TGTGCCAGCTCACCAAGAACCAGGGGATTGGTAACCGACTACAATGAGCAGTTCTTC. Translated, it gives CASSPRTRGLVTDYNEQFF.

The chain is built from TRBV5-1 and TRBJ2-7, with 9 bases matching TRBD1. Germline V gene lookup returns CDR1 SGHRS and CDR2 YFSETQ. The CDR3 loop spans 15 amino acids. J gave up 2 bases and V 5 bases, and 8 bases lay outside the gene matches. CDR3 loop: CASRGLQGAAYEQYF. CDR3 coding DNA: TGCGCCAGCAGGGGCCTACAGGGGGCCGCCTACGAGCAGTACTTC.

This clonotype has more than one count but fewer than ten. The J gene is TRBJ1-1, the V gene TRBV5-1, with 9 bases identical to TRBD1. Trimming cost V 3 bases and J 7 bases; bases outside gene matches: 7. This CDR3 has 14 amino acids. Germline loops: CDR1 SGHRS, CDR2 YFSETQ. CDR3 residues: CASSSGTGRGEAFF. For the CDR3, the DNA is TGCGCCAGCAGCTCGGGGACAGGGCGGGGTGAAGCTTTCTTT.

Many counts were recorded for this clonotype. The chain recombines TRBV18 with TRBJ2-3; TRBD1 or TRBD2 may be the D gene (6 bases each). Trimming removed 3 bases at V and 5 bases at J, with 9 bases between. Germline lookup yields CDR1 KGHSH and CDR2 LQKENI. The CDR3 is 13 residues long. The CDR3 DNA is TGTGCCAGCTCACCCAGGGGAGGAGATACGCAGTATTTT. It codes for CASSPRGGDTQYF.

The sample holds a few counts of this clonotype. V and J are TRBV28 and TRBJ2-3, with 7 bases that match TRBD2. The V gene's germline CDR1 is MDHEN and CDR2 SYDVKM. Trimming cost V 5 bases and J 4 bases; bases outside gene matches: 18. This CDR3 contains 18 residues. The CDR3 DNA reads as TGTGCCAGCAGTCCCCTAGCGGCCCGGGGGGTCGTGGCAGATACGCAGTATTTT. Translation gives CASSPLAARGVVADTQYF.

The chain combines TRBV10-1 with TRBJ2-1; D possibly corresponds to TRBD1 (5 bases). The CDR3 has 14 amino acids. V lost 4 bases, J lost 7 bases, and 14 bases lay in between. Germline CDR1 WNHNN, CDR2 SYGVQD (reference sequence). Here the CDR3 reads CASSVAGNTNEQFF. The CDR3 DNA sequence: TGCGCCAGCAGTGTGGCAGGGAATACGAATGAGCAGTTCTTC.

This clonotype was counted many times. CDR3 residues: CSAREAGHDYGYTF. DNA of the CDR3: TGCAGTGCTAGAGAGGCAGGGCATGACTATGGCTACACCTTC. The V gene is TRBV20-1, the J gene TRBJ1-2, with a tentative D call TRBD1 (5 bases). CDR3 length: 14 residues. In germline, CDR1 is DFQATT, CDR2 SNEGSKA (reference sequence). The germline V and J ends were trimmed by 0 bases and 3 bases, with 11 bases remaining between them.

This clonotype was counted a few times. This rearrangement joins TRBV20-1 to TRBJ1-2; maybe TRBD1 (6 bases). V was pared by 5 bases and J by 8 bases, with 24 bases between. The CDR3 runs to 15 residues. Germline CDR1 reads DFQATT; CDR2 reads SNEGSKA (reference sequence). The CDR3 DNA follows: TGCAGTGCTCCCCTGGTCCGAGAGGGGGTCGAAGGCTACACCTTC. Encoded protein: CSAPLVREGVEGYTF.

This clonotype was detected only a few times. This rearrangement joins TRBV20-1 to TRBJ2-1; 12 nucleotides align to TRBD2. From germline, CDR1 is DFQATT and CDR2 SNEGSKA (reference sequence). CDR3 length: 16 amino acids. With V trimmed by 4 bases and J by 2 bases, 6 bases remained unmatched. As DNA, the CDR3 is TGCAGTGCTAACGTCGGACTAGCGGGGACCTACAATGAGCAGTTCTTC. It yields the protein CSANVGLAGTYNEQFF.

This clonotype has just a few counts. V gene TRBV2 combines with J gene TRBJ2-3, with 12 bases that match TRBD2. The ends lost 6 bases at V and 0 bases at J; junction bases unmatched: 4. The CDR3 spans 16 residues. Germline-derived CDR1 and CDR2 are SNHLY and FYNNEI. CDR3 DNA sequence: TGTGCCAGCAGCCGCGGGACTAGCGGGAGCACAGATACGCAGTATTTT. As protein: CASSRGTSGSTDTQYF.

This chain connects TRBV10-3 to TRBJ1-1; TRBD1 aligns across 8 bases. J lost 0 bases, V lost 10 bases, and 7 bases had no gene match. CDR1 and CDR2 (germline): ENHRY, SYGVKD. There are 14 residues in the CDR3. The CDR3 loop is CATWAGGLNTEAFF. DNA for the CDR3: TGTGCCACGTGGGCAGGGGGCCTGAACACTGAAGCTTTCTTT.

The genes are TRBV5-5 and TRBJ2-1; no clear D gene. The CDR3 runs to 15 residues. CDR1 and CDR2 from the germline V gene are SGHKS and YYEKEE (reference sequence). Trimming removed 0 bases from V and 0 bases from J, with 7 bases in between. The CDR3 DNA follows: TGTGCCAGCAGCTTGGGCAGTACCTCCTACAATGAGCAGTTCTTC. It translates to CASSLGSTSYNEQFF.